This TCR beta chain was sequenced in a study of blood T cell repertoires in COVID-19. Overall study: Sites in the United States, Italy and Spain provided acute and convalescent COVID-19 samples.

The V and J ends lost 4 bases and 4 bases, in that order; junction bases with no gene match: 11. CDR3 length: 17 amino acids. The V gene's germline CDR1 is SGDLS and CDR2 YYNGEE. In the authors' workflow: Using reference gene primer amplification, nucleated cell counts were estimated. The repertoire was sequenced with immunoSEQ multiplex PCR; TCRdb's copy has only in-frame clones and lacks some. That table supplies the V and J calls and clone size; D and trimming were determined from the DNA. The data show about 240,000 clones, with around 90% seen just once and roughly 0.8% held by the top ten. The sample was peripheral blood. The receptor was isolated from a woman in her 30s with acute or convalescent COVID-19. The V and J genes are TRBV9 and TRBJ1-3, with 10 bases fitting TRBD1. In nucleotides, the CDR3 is TGTGCCAGCAGCCCTAGGGACAGGGGTTATGTCGGAAACACCATATATTTT. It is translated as CASSPRDRGYVGNTIYF.